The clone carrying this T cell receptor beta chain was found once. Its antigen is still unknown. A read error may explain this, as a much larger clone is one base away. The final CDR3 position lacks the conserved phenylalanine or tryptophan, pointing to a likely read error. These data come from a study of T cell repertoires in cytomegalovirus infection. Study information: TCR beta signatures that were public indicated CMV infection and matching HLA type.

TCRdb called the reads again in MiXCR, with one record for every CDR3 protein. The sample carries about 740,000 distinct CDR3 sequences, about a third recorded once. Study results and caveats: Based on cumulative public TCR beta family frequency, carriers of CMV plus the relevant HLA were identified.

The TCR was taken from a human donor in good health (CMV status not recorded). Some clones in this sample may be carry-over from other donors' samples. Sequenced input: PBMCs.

CDR3: CASSSRSGTGGPPLHL. In DNA, the CDR3 is TGTGCCAGCAGCTCCAGATCCGGGACAGGGGGTCCCCCCCTCCACTTA. This chain joins TRBV7-9 and TRBJ1-6, with 11 bases matching TRBD1. CDR1 and CDR2 from the germline V gene are SEHNR and FQNEAQ (reference sequence). The junction had 12 bases not matched to a gene; V was cut back by 4 bases and J by 13 bases. The CDR3 consists of 16 residues.